The next 23 T cell receptor beta chains were all read from a single sample in a study of cytomegalovirus exposure and HLA in healthy donors. It was with 60 Vbeta and 13 Jbeta primers that the PCR ran. The table came from immunoSEQ multiplex PCR; TCRdb's copy has only in-frame clones and leaves some out. The sample contains 140,000 to 150,000 clones, roughly 80% of which appear only once. The source material was PBMCs. The receptors were gathered from a woman aged 40-49 years in good health and CMV-seropositive.

This chain joins TRBV5-1 and TRBJ1-1; D perhaps matches TRBD1 (5 bases). The germline gives CDR1 SGHRS, CDR2 YFSETQ. The CDR3 covers 14 residues. Trimming left V 0 bases short and J 1 base short, with 7 bases between. The CDR3 DNA sequence: TGCGCCAGCAGCTTGGGACAGAAGAACACTGAAGCTTTCTTT. It encodes CASSLGQKNTEAFF.

This rearrangement joins TRBV18 to TRBJ2-3; 10 bases align to TRBD1. The V gene end was trimmed by 4 bases and the J gene end by 5 bases; junction bases not matched to a gene: 3. Germline CDR1 is KGHSH and CDR2 is LQKENI. CDR3 length equals 14 residues. CDR3 loop: CASSHGTGEDTQYF. For the CDR3, the DNA is TGTGCCAGCTCACACGGGACAGGGGAAGATACGCAGTATTTT.

The table lists this clone with a few counts. CDR3 DNA sequence: TGTGCCAGCTCGGGGGGGGAAGCTTTCTTT. Translation: CASSGGEAFF. The chain couples TRBV11-3 to TRBJ1-1; TRBD1 is a possible D gene (5 bases). This CDR3 is 10 amino acids long. Germline V gene sequence: CDR1 SGHNT, CDR2 YENEEA. V was pared by 8 bases and J by 8 bases, with 9 bases between.

This clone was seen once. CDR3 sequence: CATAAFLNSPLHF. The CDR3 bases are TGTGCCACCGCGGCATTCCTAAATTCACCCCTCCACTTT. The chain couples TRBV15 to TRBJ1-6; D gene uncertain. CDR1 and CDR2 (germline): LNHNV, YYDKDF (reference sequence). Trimming stripped 8 bases from V and 7 bases from J, with 12 bases between. The length of the CDR3 is 13 residues.

J is TRBJ1-3 and V is TRBV4-2; D possibly corresponds to TRBD1 (5 bases). Trimming took off 4 bases at V and 1 base at J, with 11 bases between the two ends. Germline V gene sequence: CDR1 LGHNA, CDR2 YNFKEQ. The CDR3 consists of 15 residues. DNA of the CDR3: TGTGCCAGCAGCCCCTTGACAGAATCTGGAAACACCATATATTTT. Its protein is CASSPLTESGNTIYF.

There are a few counts of this clone. The chain couples TRBV6-1 to TRBJ2-3; tentative D call: TRBD1 (5 bases). V was shortened by 1 base and J by 2 bases, with 7 bases between the two germline ends. This CDR3 spans 14 amino acids. Per germline, CDR1 MNHNS and CDR2 SASEGT. CDR3 nucleotides: TGTGCCAGCAGTGAAGGGGGCTACACAGATACGCAGTATTTT. Its translation: CASSEGGYTDTQYF.

V gene TRBV5-1 combines with J gene TRBJ1-3, with D possibly being TRBD1 (6 bases). V shed 3 bases and J shed 0 bases, with 10 bases lying between them. The length of the CDR3 is 15 residues. Germline V gene data show CDR1 as SGHRS and CDR2 as YFSETQ. In nucleotides, the CDR3 is TGCGCCAGCAGCTCACAGGGAATCTCTGGAAACACCATATATTTT. Its protein is CASSSQGISGNTIYF.

The genes are TRBV9 and TRBJ2-3; 7 positions match TRBD1. Looked up from germline, CDR1 is SGDLS and CDR2 is YYNGEE. The CDR3 covers 15 residues. V shed 1 base and J 2 bases; nucleotides not matched to a gene: 4. This CDR3 is CASSVTGAPTDTQYF. In DNA form, the CDR3 reads TGTGCCAGCAGCGTAACAGGGGCCCCCACAGATACGCAGTATTTT.

The V gene is TRBV6-5, the J gene TRBJ1-2; D might be TRBD1 (6 bases). The germline V and J ends were trimmed by 4 bases and 3 bases, with 18 bases remaining between them. The CDR3 runs 16 residues. The germline CDR1 and CDR2 sequences are MNHEY and SVGAGI. The CDR3 DNA sequence: TGTGCCAGCAGTTCCTCATCGGGGGGGGCTGACTATGGCTACACCTTC. Its translation: CASSSSSGGADYGYTF.

The V gene is TRBV7-9, the J gene TRBJ2-3, with 7 bases identical to TRBD2. CDR3 length: 15 residues. The germline CDR1 and CDR2 sequences are SEHNR and FQNEAQ (reference sequence). V lost 1 base, J lost 4 bases, and 5 bases stayed unmatched. The CDR3 region is CASSLDGRWADTQYF. CDR3 coding DNA: TGTGCCAGCAGCTTAGACGGGAGGTGGGCAGATACGCAGTATTTT.

With respect to this clone: Relative to the germline gene, one junction end is altered; a read error may explain this. The rearrangement joins TRBV7-9 to TRBJ2-7; 11 nucleotides align to TRBD2. The CDR3 covers 13 residues. Germline V gene lookup returns CDR1 SEHNR and CDR2 FQNEAQ (reference sequence). The CDR3 is CSSSTSGDYEQYF. CDR3 in DNA: TGTTCCAGCTCGACTAGCGGGGACTACGAGCAGTACTTC. Full variable domain (outside the CDR3, taken from reference TRBV7-9 and TRBJ2-7): DTGVSQNPRHKITKRGQNVTFRCDPISEHNRLYWYRQTLGQGPEFLTYFQNEAQLEKSRLLSDRFSAERPKGSFSTLEIQRTEQGDSAMYLCSSSTSGDYEQYFGPGTRLTVT.

The chain couples TRBV2 to TRBJ1-5; 7 positions match TRBD1. CDR3 length equals 15 residues. Losses at the gene ends were 6 bases for V and 4 bases for J; bases not matched to a gene: 9. Germline CDR1 SNHLY, CDR2 FYNNEI. Here the CDR3 reads CASSREGDRNQPQHF. The DNA of the CDR3 is TGTGCCAGCAGCCGTGAAGGGGACAGAAATCAGCCCCAGCATTTT.

This chain links TRBV28 with TRBJ1-3; no firm D call. CDR3 length equals 14 residues. The V gene's germline CDR1 is MDHEN and CDR2 SYDVKM. The V end lost 5 bases, the J end lost 0 bases, and 8 bases lay between the germline ends. The CDR3, as DNA: TGTGCCAGCAGTCGAGATATCTCTGGAAACACCATATATTTT. It codes for CASSRDISGNTIYF. Full variable domain (remainder filled in from reference TRBV28 and TRBJ1-3): DVKVTQSSRYLVKRTGEKVFLECVQDMDHENMFWYRQDPGLGLRLIYFSYDVKMKEKGDIPEGYSVSREKKERFSLILESASTNQTSMYLCASSRDISGNTIYFGEGSWLTVV.

This clone was counted a single time. The chain is built from TRBV2 and TRBJ1-1, with TRBD1 identical over 9 bases. J lost 3 bases, V lost 1 base, and 6 bases had no gene match. Germline V gives CDR1 SNHLY, CDR2 FYNNEI. This CDR3 contains 16 residues. Here the CDR3 reads CASSEVTGGVYTEAFF. Here the CDR3 DNA reads TGTGCCAGCAGTGAAGTAACAGGGGGCGTGTACACTGAAGCTTTCTTT.

This clone appeared a single time. The rearrangement links TRBV6-1 to TRBJ2-7, with 9 nucleotides matching TRBD2. Per the germline V gene, CDR1 is MNHNS and CDR2 is SASEGT. The CDR3 extends over 15 amino acids. V lost 6 bases to trimming and J lost 0 bases; unmatched junction nucleotides: 6. DNA for the CDR3: TGTGCCAGCAGATCCAGCGGGGGGAGCTCCTACGAGCAGTACTTC. Encoded protein: CASRSSGGSSYEQYF.

This chain connects TRBV2 to TRBJ2-6, with a weak D call TRBD1 (6 bases). The V and J ends lost 5 bases and 2 bases respectively, with 10 bases between them. CDR1 is SNHLY and CDR2 is FYNNEI in the germline V gene. This CDR3 region has 15 residues. This chain's CDR3 is CASSIQGAGANVLTF. Written as DNA, the CDR3 is TGTGCCAGCAGTATACAGGGTGCTGGGGCCAACGTCCTGACTTTC.

The gene calls are TRBV5-6 and TRBJ1-2; D remains unclear. CDR1 SGHDT and CDR2 YYEEEE come from the germline V gene. Trimming removed 3 bases from V and 3 bases from J, with 9 bases in between. The CDR3 covers 13 residues. The CDR3 loop reads CASSYHSYYGYTF. CDR3 DNA sequence: TGTGCCAGCAGCTATCACAGCTACTATGGCTACACCTTC.

The table lists this clone with a count of one. The chain recombines TRBV12-5 with TRBJ1-5, with 12 bases matching TRBD1. Losses at the gene ends were 0 bases for V and 2 bases for J; bases not matched to a gene: 11. Germline V gene data show CDR1 as LGHNT and CDR2 as FRNRAP. The CDR3 spans 20 residues. CDR3 nucleotide sequence: TGTGCTAGTGGTTTGGTGCCGGGACAGGGGGCCCCCGGCGGCAATCAGCCCCAGCATTTT. This codes for CASGLVPGQGAPGGNQPQHF.

Written as DNA, the CDR3 is TGTGCCAGCAGTGAAAAACGTAGTTTAGCGGGGGGACAGGATCGGCCAATGAATGAGCAGTTCTTC. Its translation: CASSEKRSLAGGQDRPMNEQFF. The chain joins TRBV2 to TRBJ2-1; 10 positions agree with TRBD2. Germline V CDR1 and CDR2: SNHLY, FYNNEI. This CDR3 has 22 amino acids. With V trimmed by 2 bases and J by 7 bases, 26 bases remained unmatched. Looking up the rest from reference TRBV2 and TRBJ2-1 gives the full variable domain: EPEVTQTPSHQVTQMGQEVILRCVPISNHLYFYWYRQILGQKVEFLVSFYNNEISEKSEIFDDQFSVERPDGSNFTLKIRSTKLEDSAMYFCASSEKRSLAGGQDRPMNEQFFGPGTRLTVL.

CDR3 sequence: CAWRSHGGLAGVSYEQYF. CDR3 DNA: TGTGCCTGGAGGAGCCATGGGGGACTAGCGGGGGTCTCCTACGAGCAGTACTTC. V usage is TRBV30 and J usage is TRBJ2-7; 14 positions match TRBD2. CDR3 length: 18 residues. Unmatched junction bases numbered 10, after V lost 3 bases and J lost 0 bases. The germline CDR1 and CDR2 sequences are GTSNPN and SVGIG (reference sequence).

The V call is TRBV2, the J call TRBJ2-5, with TRBD1 matching 8 bases. The CDR3 is 12 amino acids. Germline CDR1 is SNHLY and CDR2 is FYNNEI. Unmatched junction bases numbered 3, after V lost 4 bases and J lost 8 bases. CDR3 nucleotides: TGTGCCAGCAGTGGACAGGGGTCCACCCAGTACTTC. It specifies CASSGQGSTQYF.

The chain combines TRBV9 with TRBJ2-2; D gene uncertain. Between the trimmed V and J ends, which lost 4 bases and 2 bases, there was a span of 3 bases. The CDR3 extends over 12 amino acids. In germline, CDR1 is SGDLS, CDR2 YYNGEE. The CDR3 DNA reads TGTGCCAGCAGCTTAAACACCGGGGAGCTGTTTTTT. Residues: CASSLNTGELFF.

The rearrangement uses TRBV21-1 and TRBJ1-3; the table's D call, TRBD1, was not checked against the DNA. TRBV21-1 represents a pseudogene. The CDR3 length is 14 residues. CDR3 sequence reads: CASSKQGKGNTIYF. As DNA, the CDR3 is TGTGCCAGCAGCAAACAGGGTAAGGGAAACACCATATATTTT.